One and the same sample provided the 9 T cell receptor beta chains below, sequenced in a study of T cell responses to AZD1222 COVID-19 vaccine. The method was immunoSEQ multiplex PCR; TCRdb's version includes in-frame clones alone and lacks a portion of them. The data contain more than 140,000 clones, more than 80% of them singletons. Sample: peripheral blood, taken on day 0 of MenACWY control vaccination. The receptor set was obtained from an adult in good health.

The rearrangement joins TRBV15 to TRBJ1-1; the D is unclear. CDR1 and CDR2 (germline): LNHNV, YYDKDF (reference sequence). V dropped 0 bases and J dropped 2 bases, with 7 bases sitting between them. The CDR3 spans 14 residues. The CDR3 protein is CATSRELANTEAFF. Here the CDR3 DNA reads TGTGCCACCAGCAGAGAATTGGCAAACACTGAAGCTTTCTTT.

In DNA form, the CDR3 reads TGTGCCAGCAGCACCTACGGTAACAGGACGAACACCGGGGAGCTGTTTTTT. Residues: CASSTYGNRTNTGELFF. This rearrangement joins TRBV7-9 to TRBJ2-2; D possibly corresponds to TRBD1 (5 bases). Per the germline V gene, CDR1 is SEHNR and CDR2 is FQNEAQ (reference sequence). V was pared by 5 bases and J by 0 bases, with 16 bases between. The length of the CDR3 is 17 residues. Full variable domain (rest looked up from reference TRBV7-9 and TRBJ2-2): DTGVSQNPRHKITKRGQNVTFRCDPISEHNRLYWYRQTLGQGPEFLTYFQNEAQLEKSRLLSDRFSAERPKGSFSTLEIQRTEQGDSAMYLCASSTYGNRTNTGELFFGEGSRLTVL.

This clone appeared once. The gene calls are TRBV7-9 and TRBJ2-1; TRBD2 agrees at 11 bases. This CDR3 has 19 amino acids. From germline, CDR1 is SEHNR and CDR2 FQNEAQ (reference sequence). Unmatched junction bases numbered 17, after V lost 4 bases and J lost 6 bases. The DNA for the CDR3 is TGTGCCAGCAGCTACTCCGCCGGGACTAGCGGCGGGTGGGCCAATGAGCAGTTCTTC. This sequence encodes CASSYSAGTSGGWANEQFF.

The gene calls are TRBV5-4 and TRBJ2-1, with D perhaps assigned TRBD1 or TRBD2 (6 bases each). Between the trimmed V and J ends, which lost 0 bases and 0 bases, there was a span of 13 bases. Germline-derived CDR1 and CDR2 are SGHNT and YYREEE (reference sequence). The CDR3 runs to 17 residues. The CDR3 region is CASSLGGARASYNEQFF. DNA of the CDR3: TGTGCCAGCAGCTTGGGGGGGGCGCGGGCCTCCTACAATGAGCAGTTCTTC.

The gene calls are TRBV30 and TRBJ2-7; no clear D. In germline, CDR1 is GTSNPN, CDR2 SVGIG (reference sequence). Trimming took 2 bases from V and 1 from J, leaving 6 bases between them. The CDR3 loop spans 12 amino acids. In nucleotides, the CDR3 is TGTGCCTGGAGTAGGGCTTCCTACGAGCAGTACTTC. Its protein product is CAWSRASYEQYF.

This clone was recorded only once. The V call is TRBV29-1, the J call TRBJ2-3; D is undetermined. CDR3 length: 12 amino acids. V gave up 4 bases and J gave up 3 bases, with 8 bases separating them. Germline V CDR1 and CDR2: SQVTM, ANQGSEA. CDR3 protein: CSVGSPTDTQYF. CDR3 bases: TGCAGCGTTGGGTCCCCGACAGATACGCAGTATTTT.

The genes are TRBV12-3 or TRBV12-4 and TRBJ1-6, with D unresolved. The ends were cut back, 3 bases at V and 9 bases at J, with 6 bases in the middle. The CDR3 contains 12 residues. CDR3 bases: TGTGCCAGCAGTTTTTCCGTTTCACCCCTCCACTTT. This gives the protein CASSFSVSPLHF.

The chain has TRBV27 and TRBJ2-3; 8 bases are a match to TRBD2. The CDR3 is made up of 17 amino acids. V lost 4 bases, J lost 0 bases, and 9 bases stayed unmatched. Germline V CDR1 and CDR2: MNHEY, SMNVEV (reference sequence). In DNA form, the CDR3 reads TGTGCCAGCAGTTATCTAGCGGGCAACACTAGCACAGATACGCAGTATTTT. Amino acids: CASSYLAGNTSTDTQYF.

The V call is TRBV5-4, the J call TRBJ2-1; 13 nucleotides align to TRBD2. CDR3 length: 15 residues. Germline V lookup: CDR1 SGHNT, CDR2 YYREEE (reference sequence). The V gene end was trimmed by 4 bases and the J gene end by 8 bases; junction bases not matched to a gene: 6. The CDR3 is CASSPRLAGGHEQFF. The CDR3 nucleotides are TGTGCCAGCAGCCCTCGACTAGCGGGGGGCCATGAGCAGTTCTTC.